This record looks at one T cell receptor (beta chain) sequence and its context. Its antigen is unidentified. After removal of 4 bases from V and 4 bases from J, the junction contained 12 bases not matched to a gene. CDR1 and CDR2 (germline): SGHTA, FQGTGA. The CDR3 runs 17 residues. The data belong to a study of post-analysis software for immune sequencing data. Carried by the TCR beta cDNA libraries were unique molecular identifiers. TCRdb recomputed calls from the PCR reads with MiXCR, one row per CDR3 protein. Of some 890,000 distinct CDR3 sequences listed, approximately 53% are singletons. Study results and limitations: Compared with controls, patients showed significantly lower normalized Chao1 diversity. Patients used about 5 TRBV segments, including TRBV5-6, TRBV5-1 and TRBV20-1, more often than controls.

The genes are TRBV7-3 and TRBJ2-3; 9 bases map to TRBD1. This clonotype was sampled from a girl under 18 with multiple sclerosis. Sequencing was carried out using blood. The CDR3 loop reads CASSSDPWTGASDTQYF. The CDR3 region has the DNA TGTGCCAGCAGCTCAGATCCTTGGACAGGGGCGTCAGATACGCAGTATTTT.